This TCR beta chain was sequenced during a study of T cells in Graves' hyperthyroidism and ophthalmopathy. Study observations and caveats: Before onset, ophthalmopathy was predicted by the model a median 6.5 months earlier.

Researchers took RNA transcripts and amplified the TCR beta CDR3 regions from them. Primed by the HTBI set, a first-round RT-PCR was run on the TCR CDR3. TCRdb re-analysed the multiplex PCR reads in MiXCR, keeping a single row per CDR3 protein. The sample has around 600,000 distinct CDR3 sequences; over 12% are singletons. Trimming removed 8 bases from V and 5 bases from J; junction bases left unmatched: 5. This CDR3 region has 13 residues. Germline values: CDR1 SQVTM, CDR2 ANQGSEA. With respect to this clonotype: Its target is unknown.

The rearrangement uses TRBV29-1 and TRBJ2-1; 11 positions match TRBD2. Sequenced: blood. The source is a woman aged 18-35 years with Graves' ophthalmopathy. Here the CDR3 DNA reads TGCAGCCCGGGACTAGCGGAGAACAATGAGCAGTTCTTC. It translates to CSPGLAENNEQFF.